What follows describes a single TCR beta chain. Its antigen remains unknown. Every isolated RNA sample was fully reverse transcribed, so sequencing captured expressed TCRB transcripts. Data came from immunoSEQ multiplex PCR; TCRdb stores just in-frame clones and leaves some out. The sample holds approximately 170,000 clones; almost 8% are singletons and the top ten take roughly 0.5%. This CDR3 has 13 amino acids. The data stem from a study of beta chain features in type 1 diabetes. Overall study results and limits: A closer apparent resemblance between naive, central memory and Treg TCRB repertoires was seen in patients than in healthy donors. Whatever favoring of shorter templates PCR might show would apply equally to patients and controls. Shortening that was moderate but significant affected the TCRB CDR3s of Type 1 diabetes patients in all four CD4+ subsets.

Sequencing was carried out using central memory CD4+ T cells from blood. The chain has TRBV12-2 and TRBJ1-5. TRBV12-2 is a listed pseudogene. The clonotype was recovered from a man aged 18 to 29 with type 1 diabetes. The CDR3 here is CASRSVNSQPQHF. Here the CDR3 DNA reads TGTGCAAGTCGCTCGGTCAATAGCCAGCCCCAGCATTTT.